This T cell receptor (beta chain) comes out of a study of blood T cell repertoires in COVID-19. Study-level background: Sites across the United States, Italy and Spain contributed samples from acute and convalescent COVID-19. The analysed material was cDNA or gDNA that came from T cells, B-cell-depleted T cells, or PBMCs.

Trimming removed 5 bases from V and 4 bases from J, with 17 bases in between. Per germline, CDR1 MNHEY and CDR2 SMNVEV (reference sequence). The CDR3 length is 15 residues. In the study's own analysis: Reference gene primer amplification gave estimated nucleated cell counts. Repertoires were generated with immunoSEQ multiplex PCR, while TCRdb's copy carries only in-frame clones and drops some. The V and J calls and clone size are taken from that table; D and trimming were inferred from the DNA. The repertoire consists of fewer than 90,000 clones, with about 95% occurring once and the leading ten covering around 4.2%.

The sequenced sample consisted of peripheral blood. The chain uses TRBV27 and TRBJ1-2; D remains unclear. This receptor was taken from a human donor with active COVID-19. The donor label of this sample is uncertain. The CDR3 nucleotides read TGTGCCAGCAGTCCCAGCCGGGGTTCGATCTATGGCTACACCTTC. This encodes CASSPSRGSIYGYTF.